These T cell receptor beta chains were read from a single sample in a study of CD8 T cells in ankylosing spondylitis. Using its own MiXCR run on the 5' RACE reads, TCRdb lists one record per CDR3 protein. In the table there are 150,000 to 200,000 distinct CDR3 sequences, roughly 13% of which are singletons. Sequencing was performed on blood, either unsorted or a sorted T cell fraction (not recorded which). These receptors came from a male donor with ankylosing spondylitis or in good health (not recorded which). Each CDR3 is given with its conserved first and last residue. Fields, in order: clone size, J gene, V gene, D gene, CDR3 protein, CDR3 DNA. D genes are given only for firm matches. Some rows have no size entry. The others give once, few or many, or a class for an expanded clone.

abundance: many; j_gene: TRBJ2-1; v_gene: TRBV4-1; d_gene: NA; CDR3aa: CASGPPHNEQFF; CDR3nt: TGCGCCAGCGGACCCCCCCACAATGAGCAGTTCTTC
abundance: few; j_gene: TRBJ1-2; v_gene: TRBV4-1; d_gene: TRBD1; CDR3aa: CASTDRGLHGYTF; CDR3nt: TGCGCCAGCACCGACAGGGGGCTTCATGGCTACACCTTC
abundance: NA; j_gene: TRBJ1-1; v_gene: TRBV27; d_gene: NA; CDR3aa: CASSLGWEGPATEAFF; CDR3nt: TGTGCCAGCAGTTTAGGATGGGAAGGCCCGGCCACTGAAGCTTTCTTT
abundance: NA; j_gene: TRBJ2-7; v_gene: TRBV19; d_gene: NA; CDR3aa: CASSIEGNSYEQYF; CDR3nt: TGTGCCAGTAGTATAGAAGGCAACTCCTACGAGCAGTACTTC
abundance: NA; j_gene: TRBJ2-1; v_gene: TRBV10-3; d_gene: TRBD2; CDR3aa: CAPSGSGDEQFF; CDR3nt: TGTGCCCCCAGCGGGAGTGGCGATGAGCAGTTCTTC
abundance: few; j_gene: TRBJ2-5; v_gene: TRBV25-1; d_gene: TRBD1; CDR3aa: CASGQGRETQYF; CDR3nt: TGTGCCAGTGGACAGGGGCGAGAGACCCAGTACTTC
abundance: NA; j_gene: TRBJ2-5; v_gene: TRBV4-1; d_gene: NA; CDR3aa: CASSLRSDETQYF; CDR3nt: TGTGCCAGCAGCTTACGGAGTGACGAGACCCAGTACTTC
abundance: many; j_gene: TRBJ1-1; v_gene: TRBV29-1; d_gene: NA; CDR3aa: CSVEHRENTEAFF; CDR3nt: TGCAGCGTTGAACACAGGGAGAACACTGAAGCTTTCTTT
abundance: few; j_gene: TRBJ2-2; v_gene: TRBV20-1; d_gene: NA; CDR3aa: CSAYRGGELFF; CDR3nt: TGCAGTGCCTATAGAGGCGGGGAGCTGTTTTTT
abundance: NA; j_gene: TRBJ1-1; v_gene: TRBV20-1; d_gene: NA; CDR3aa: CSARRTVNTEAFF; CDR3nt: TGCAGTGCTAGGCGGACAGTCAACACTGAAGCTTTCTTT
abundance: few; j_gene: TRBJ2-7; v_gene: TRBV20-1; d_gene: NA; CDR3aa: CSARDEQPTPEQYF; CDR3nt: TGCAGTGCTAGAGATGAACAGCCCACTCCCGAGCAGTACTTC
abundance: many; j_gene: TRBJ2-7; v_gene: TRBV2; d_gene: TRBD1; CDR3aa: CASRWGQLSYEQYF; CDR3nt: TGTGCCAGCAGGTGGGGACAGCTTTCCTACGAGCAGTACTTC
abundance: few; j_gene: TRBJ1-1; v_gene: TRBV4-2; d_gene: TRBD1; CDR3aa: CASSLEDRDEAFF; CDR3nt: TGTGCCAGCAGCCTTGAAGACAGGGATGAAGCTTTCTTT
abundance: few; j_gene: TRBJ1-2; v_gene: TRBV12-3/TRBV12-4; d_gene: NA; CDR3aa: CASSLTGKDGYTF; CDR3nt: TGTGCCAGCAGTTTAACAGGGAAGGACGGCTACACCTTC